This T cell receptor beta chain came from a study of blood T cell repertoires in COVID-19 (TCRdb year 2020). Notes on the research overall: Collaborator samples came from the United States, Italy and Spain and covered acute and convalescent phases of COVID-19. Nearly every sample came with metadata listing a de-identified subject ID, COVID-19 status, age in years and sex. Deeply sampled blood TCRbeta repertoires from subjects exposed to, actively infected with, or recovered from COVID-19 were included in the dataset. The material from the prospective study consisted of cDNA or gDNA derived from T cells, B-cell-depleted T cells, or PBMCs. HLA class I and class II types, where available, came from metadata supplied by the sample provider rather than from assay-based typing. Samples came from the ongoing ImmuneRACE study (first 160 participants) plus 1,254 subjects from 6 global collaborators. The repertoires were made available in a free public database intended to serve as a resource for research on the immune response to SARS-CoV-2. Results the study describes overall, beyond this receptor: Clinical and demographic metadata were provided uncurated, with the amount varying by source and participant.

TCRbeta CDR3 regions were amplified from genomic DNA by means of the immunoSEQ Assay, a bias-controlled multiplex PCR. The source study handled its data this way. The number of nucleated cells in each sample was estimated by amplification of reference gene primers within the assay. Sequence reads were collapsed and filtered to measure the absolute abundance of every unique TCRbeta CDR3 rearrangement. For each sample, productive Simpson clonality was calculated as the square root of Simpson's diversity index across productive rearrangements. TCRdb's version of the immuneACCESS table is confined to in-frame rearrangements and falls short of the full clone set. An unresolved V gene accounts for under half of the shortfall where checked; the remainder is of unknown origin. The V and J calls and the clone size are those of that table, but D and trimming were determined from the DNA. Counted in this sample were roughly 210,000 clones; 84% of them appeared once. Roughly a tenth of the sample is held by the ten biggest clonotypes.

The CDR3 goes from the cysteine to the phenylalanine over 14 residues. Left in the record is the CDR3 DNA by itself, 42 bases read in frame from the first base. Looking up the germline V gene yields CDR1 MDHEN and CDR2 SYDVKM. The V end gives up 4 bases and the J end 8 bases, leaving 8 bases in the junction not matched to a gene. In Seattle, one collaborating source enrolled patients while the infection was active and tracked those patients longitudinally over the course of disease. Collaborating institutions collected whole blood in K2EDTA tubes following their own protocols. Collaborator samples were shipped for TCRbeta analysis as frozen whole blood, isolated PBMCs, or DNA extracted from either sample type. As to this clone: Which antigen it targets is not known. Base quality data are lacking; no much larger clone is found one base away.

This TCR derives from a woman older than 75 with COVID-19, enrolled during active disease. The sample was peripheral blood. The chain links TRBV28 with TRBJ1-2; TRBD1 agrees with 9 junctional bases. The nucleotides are TGTGCCAGCAGTTGGGGACAGGGAGAAGGCGGCTACACCTTC. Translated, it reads CASSWGQGEGGYTF.